The text below deals with one T cell receptor (beta chain). The data originate from a study of CD8 T cells in Susac syndrome. Study overall: Patients with Susac syndrome who were sequenced included more than 5 with active disease and fewer than 10 in remission.

Germline values: CDR1 LGHDT, CDR2 YNNKEL (reference sequence). V shed 0 bases, J shed 7 bases, and the junction held 6 bases outside the gene matches. The CDR3 contains 15 residues. Reverse transcription of roughly 0.5 to 1 ug RNA was carried out with random hexamers. In TCRdb, the immunoSEQ multiplex PCR reads were re-called with MiXCR into one record per CDR3 protein. The table lists roughly 150,000 distinct CDR3 sequences, roughly 95% of them singletons. Definite or probable Susac syndrome was diagnosed using recently defined diagnostic criteria. The receptor's source is a human donor with Susac syndrome. Sequenced input: CD4+ T cells from PBMCs. This sequence joins TRBV3-1 and TRBJ2-7, with 10 bases lining up with TRBD2. Written as DNA, the CDR3 is TGTGCCAGCAGCCAAGATACTAGCGGGGTAGGAGAGCAGTACTTC. Translation: CASSQDTSGVGEQYF.